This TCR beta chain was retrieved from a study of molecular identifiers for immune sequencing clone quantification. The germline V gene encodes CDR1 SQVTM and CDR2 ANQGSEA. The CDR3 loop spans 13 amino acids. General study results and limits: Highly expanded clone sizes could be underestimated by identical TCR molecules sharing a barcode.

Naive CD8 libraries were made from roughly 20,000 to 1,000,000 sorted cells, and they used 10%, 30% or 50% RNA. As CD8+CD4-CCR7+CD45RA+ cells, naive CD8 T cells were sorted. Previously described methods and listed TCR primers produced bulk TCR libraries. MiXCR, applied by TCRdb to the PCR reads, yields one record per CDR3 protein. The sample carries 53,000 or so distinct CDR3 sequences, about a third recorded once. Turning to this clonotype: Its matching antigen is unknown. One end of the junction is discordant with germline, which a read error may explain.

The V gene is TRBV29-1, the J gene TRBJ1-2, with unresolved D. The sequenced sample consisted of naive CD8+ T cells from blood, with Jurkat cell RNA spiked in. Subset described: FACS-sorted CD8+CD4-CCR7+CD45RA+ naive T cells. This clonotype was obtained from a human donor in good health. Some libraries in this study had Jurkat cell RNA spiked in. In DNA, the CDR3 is TGCAGCGTTGCCCCCAGGACTAACTATGTCTACACCTTC. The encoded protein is CSVAPRTNYVYTF.